A single sample is the source of the 18 T cell receptor beta chains below, sequenced in a study of T cells expressing NK-cell markers. Reprocessing the 5' RACE reads, TCRdb reports a single entry for every CDR3 protein and omits DNA. The repertoire shows more than 400,000 distinct CDR3 sequences; the top ten hold 7.3%. The sequencing sample was made of blood T cells: a sorted CD56 or NKG2C T cell subset, CD4+ or CD8+ T cells, or bulk PBMC T cells (not recorded which). The receptors stem from a woman between 18 and 70 years old in good health.

The chain uses TRBV12-3 or TRBV12-4 and TRBJ1-6. The CDR3 has 13 residues. The CDR3 is CASREYTNSPLHF.

V usage is TRBV6-2 or TRBV6-3 and J usage is TRBJ2-1; the TRBD2 assignment by TCRdb is unverifiable without DNA. Germline assignment: CDR1 MNHEY and CDR2 SVGEGT. The length of the CDR3 is 13 residues. CDR3: CASSSGGAGEQFF.

This chain connects TRBV29-1 to TRBJ2-7. The CDR3 has 14 residues. Per germline, CDR1 SQVTM and CDR2 ANQGSEA. CDR3 residues: CSVVLPVSVYEQYF.

The chain recombines TRBV12-3 or TRBV12-4 with TRBJ2-5; lacking DNA, the TRBD1 call made by TCRdb goes unchecked. This CDR3 has 15 amino acids. CDR3 protein: CASSPGPGGLETQYF.

The chain joins TRBV6-2 or TRBV6-3 to TRBJ1-2. This CDR3 is built from 12 residues. Germline CDR1 and CDR2: MNHEY and SVGEGT. The CDR3 here is CASSWEGYGYTF.

The gene calls are TRBV7-6 and TRBJ2-3; TCRdb's D call of TRBD1 is untestable without DNA. This CDR3 region has 17 residues. Germline V gene sequence: CDR1 SGHVS, CDR2 FNYEAQ. Here the CDR3 reads CASSFAVQGAGTDTQYF.

This chain uses TRBV4-3 with TRBJ2-3; TCRdb indicates TRBD1, and absent DNA this call remains unverified. The germline V gene has CDR1 LGHNA and CDR2 YSLEER. This CDR3 has 16 residues. The CDR3 loop reads CASSQEARDVEDTQYF.

V gene TRBV5-5 combines with J gene TRBJ2-1; the TCRdb call, TRBD2, lacks DNA for checking. CDR1 is SGHKS and CDR2 is YYEKEE in the germline V gene (reference sequence). This CDR3 has 15 residues. The CDR3 reads CASSTGLGQYNEQFF.

The V call is TRBV12-3 or TRBV12-4, the J call TRBJ1-4; TCRdb's assignment of TRBD1 cannot be checked, as there is no DNA. This CDR3 comprises 17 residues. The CDR3: CASSTAGTGGTNEKLFF.

The chain links TRBV10-3 to TRBJ2-5; TCRdb indicates TRBD1, and absent DNA this call remains unverified. The CDR3 loop spans 13 amino acids. Germline-derived CDR1 and CDR2 are ENHRY and SYGVKD. CDR3 region: CAIMGGLQETQYF.

The J gene is TRBJ1-1, the V gene TRBV28; lacking DNA, the TRBD1 call made by TCRdb goes unchecked. This CDR3 region has 15 residues. Germline CDR1 and CDR2: MDHEN and SYDVKM. The CDR3 here is CASTLGGNRNTEAFF.

The chain couples TRBV29-1 to TRBJ1-4. The CDR3 is 15 amino acids. The V gene's germline CDR1 is SQVTM and CDR2 ANQGSEA. This chain's CDR3 is CSVETPGPQYGKLFF.

This rearrangement joins TRBV9 to TRBJ2-2; the D call from TCRdb, TRBD1, cannot be confirmed without DNA. The CDR3 covers 12 residues. CDR1 and CDR2 from the germline V gene are SGDLS and YYNGEE. The CDR3 region is CASSALFGELFF.

This chain connects TRBV3-1 to TRBJ1-2. Germline lookup yields CDR1 LGHDT and CDR2 YNNKEL (reference sequence). There are 13 residues in the CDR3. The CDR3 spells CASSQGFNYGYTF.

This sequence joins TRBV6-2 or TRBV6-3 and TRBJ2-3; TCRdb picks TRBD1, but there is no DNA to check that call. CDR3 length: 14 amino acids. Germline V lookup: CDR1 MNHEY, CDR2 SVGEGT. CDR3 sequence reads: CASSYSGAYDTQYF.

The gene calls are TRBV24-1 and TRBJ2-1; TCRdb calls TRBD2, which cannot be checked without DNA. This CDR3 is 14 amino acids long. In germline, CDR1 is KGHDR, CDR2 SFDVKD. The CDR3 reads CATSAAGGLGEQFF.

The J gene is TRBJ1-2, the V gene TRBV9. The CDR3 runs 13 residues. Germline CDR1 reads SGDLS; CDR2 reads YYNGEE. The CDR3 is CASSARQGYGYTF.

CDR3 residues: CASRSGTSSYNEQFF. V usage is TRBV6-1 and J usage is TRBJ2-1. Germline V gene sequence: CDR1 MNHNS, CDR2 SASEGT. The CDR3 has 15 amino acids.